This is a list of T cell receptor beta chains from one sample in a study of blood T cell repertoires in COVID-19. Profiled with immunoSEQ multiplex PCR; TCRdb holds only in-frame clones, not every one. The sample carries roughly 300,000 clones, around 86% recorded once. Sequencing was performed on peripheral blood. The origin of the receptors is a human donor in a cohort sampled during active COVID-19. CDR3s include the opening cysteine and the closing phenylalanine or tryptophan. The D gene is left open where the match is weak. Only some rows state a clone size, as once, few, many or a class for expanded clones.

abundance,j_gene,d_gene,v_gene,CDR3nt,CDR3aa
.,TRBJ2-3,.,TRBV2,TGTGCCAGCAGCACCCCCCCCGGGACACTGAGCACAGATACGCAGTATTTT,CASSTPPGTLSTDTQYF
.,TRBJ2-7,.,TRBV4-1,TGCGCCAGCAGCCAAGCGGGGAGTTTCTACGAGCAGTACTTC,CASSQAGSFYEQYF
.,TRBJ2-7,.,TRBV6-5,TGTGCCAGCAGTTATTACGGGGGGCTCGACGAGCAGTACTTC,CASSYYGGLDEQYF
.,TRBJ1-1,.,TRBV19,TGTGCCAGTAGTACAGGGAATTTAGGCACTGAAGCTTTCTTT,CASSTGNLGTEAFF
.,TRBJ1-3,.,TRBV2,TGTGCCAGCAGGAGGATCTCTGGAAACACCATATATTTT,CASRRISGNTIYF
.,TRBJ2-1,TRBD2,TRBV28,TGTGCCAGCAGCGGGACTAGCGGGACCGATGAGCAGTTCTTC,CASSGTSGTDEQFF
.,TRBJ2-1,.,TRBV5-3,TGTGCCAGAAGCTTGGGGCGGGTATCCTACAATGAGCAGTTCTTC,CARSLGRVSYNEQFF
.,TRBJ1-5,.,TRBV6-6,TGTGCCAGCAGTTTAACGGGATTCGGCAATCAGCCCCAGCATTTT,CASSLTGFGNQPQHF
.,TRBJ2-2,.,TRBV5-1,TGCGCCAGCAGCTTGGATCCGAGCGGGGAGCTGTTTTTT,CASSLDPSGELFF
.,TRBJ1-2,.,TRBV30,TGTGCCTGGAGTGTAGCAGGGGCGGGTGGCTACACCTTC,CAWSVAGAGGYTF
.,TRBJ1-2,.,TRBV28,TGTGCCAGCAGTGCGGGGGGGGCAGGAGACTTTGGCTACACCTTC,CASSAGGAGDFGYTF
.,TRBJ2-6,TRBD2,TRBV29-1,TGCAGCGTTGGGGCTAGCGGGGATTCTGGGGCCAACGTCCTGACTTTC,CSVGASGDSGANVLTF
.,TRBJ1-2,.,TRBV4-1,TGCGCCAGCAGCCAAGGAGTCAGGGAGGCCTATGGCTACACCTTC,CASSQGVREAYGYTF
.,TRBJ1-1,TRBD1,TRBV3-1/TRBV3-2,TGTGCCAGCAGCTATCAGGGGGCGAACACTGAAGCTTTCTTT,CASSYQGANTEAFF
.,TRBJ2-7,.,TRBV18,TGTGCCAGCTCACCCGTCCCCCAGGGCAACGAGCAGTACTTC,CASSPVPQGNEQYF
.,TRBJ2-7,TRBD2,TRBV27,TGTGCCAGCAGTTTTCGGGGGGGGTCCTACGAGCAGTACTTC,CASSFRGGSYEQYF
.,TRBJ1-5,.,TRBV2,TGTGCCAGCAGTCTATTCGACGGAGTCAATCAGCCCCAGCATTTT,CASSLFDGVNQPQHF
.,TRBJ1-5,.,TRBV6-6,TGTGCCAGCAGTTACCGCAGGGGCAATCAGCCCCAGCATTTT,CASSYRRGNQPQHF
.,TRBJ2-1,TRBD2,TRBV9,TGTGCCAGCAGCGATGGGTCCCGGGAGGGCCCCTATGAGCAGTTCTTC,CASSDGSREGPYEQFF
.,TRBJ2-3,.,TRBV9,TGTGCCAGCAGCGTATTGGACTCTCAAGATACGCAGTATTTT,CASSVLDSQDTQYF
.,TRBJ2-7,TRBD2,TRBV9,TGTGCCAGCAGCCCCAGGTGGGGAGGGTTCGAGCAGTACTTC,CASSPRWGGFEQYF
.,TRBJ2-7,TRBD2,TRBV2,TGTGCCAGCAGTGCCTTATTAGCGGGAGTAGGCGAGCAGTACTTC,CASSALLAGVGEQYF
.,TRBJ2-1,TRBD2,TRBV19,TGTGCCACGGGACTAGCGGTGGACAATGAGCAGTTCTTC,CATGLAVDNEQFF
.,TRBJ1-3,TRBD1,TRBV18,TGTGCCAGCTCACGGATTACAGGGGAACTCTCTGGAAACACCATATATTTT,CASSRITGELSGNTIYF
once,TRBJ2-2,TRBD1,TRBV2,TGTGCCAGCACGATGCGGACAGGGGTAACCGGGGAGCTGTTTTTT,CASTMRTGVTGELFF
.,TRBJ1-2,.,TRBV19,TGTGCCAGTAACGCGGGGGGTAACTATGGCTACACCTTC,CASNAGGNYGYTF
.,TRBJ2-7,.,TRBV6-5,TGTGCCAGCAGGGTCAGGGGCAACGAGCAGTACTTC,CASRVRGNEQYF
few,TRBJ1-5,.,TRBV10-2,TGCGCCAGCAACCCCGGCAGGGCCAATCAGCCCCAGCATTTT,CASNPGRANQPQHF
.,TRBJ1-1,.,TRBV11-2,TGTGCCAGCAGCTTGAGGAGACAGGAAGCTTTCTTT,CASSLRRQEAFF